Below, 14 T cell receptor beta chains from the same sample are listed, as sequenced in a study of shared clonotypes between healthy human individuals (dated by TCRdb to 2019 to 2021). The library was obtained by the immunoSEQ multiplex PCR assay. The immuneACCESS repertoire file appears here via TCRdb, limited to in-frame rearrangements. These files lack a portion of the clones; in checked studies, under half of the deficit traces to unresolved V genes, and the cause of the others is not known. The sample contains about 2.4 million clones, just over 90% of them found a single time. The ten largest clones add up to around 0.14% of the sample. Specimen: naive CD4+ T cells sorted from blood. Per the publication, the cell subset or site label means: CD45RA+ positively selected. These receptors were taken from a man in his late teens or twenties in good health.

J is TRBJ1-2 and V is TRBV5-1; 7 bases are shared with TRBD1. Unmatched junction bases numbered 2, after V lost 0 bases and J lost 0 bases. The CDR3 length is 15 residues. CDR1 and CDR2 (germline): SGHRS, YFSETQ. Here the CDR3 DNA reads TGCGCCAGCAGCTTGGTCGGGACAGCTAACTATGGCTACACCTTC. Translated, it gives CASSLVGTANYGYTF. The full variable domain, with the rest looked up from reference TRBV5-1 and TRBJ1-2, is KAGVTQTPRYLIKTRGQQVTLSCSPISGHRSVSWYQQTPGQGLQFLFEYFSETQRNKGNFPGRFSGRQFSNSRSEMNVSTLELGDSALYLCASSLVGTANYGYTFGSGTRLTVV.

V gene TRBV6-4 combines with J gene TRBJ2-5; a possible D gene is TRBD1 (6 bases). The CDR3 runs to 14 residues. Trimming took 6 bases from V and 3 from J, leaving 14 bases between them. From germline, CDR1 is MRHNA and CDR2 SNTAGT. CDR3 DNA: TGTGCCAGCAGATTAGACAGGCTTAAAGAGACCCAGTACTTC. This sequence encodes CASRLDRLKETQYF.

This chain's CDR3 is CAISANTGGLTEAFF. DNA for the CDR3: TGTGCCATCAGTGCGAACACAGGGGGTCTCACTGAAGCTTTCTTT. V gene TRBV10-3 combines with J gene TRBJ1-1, with 8 bases identical to TRBD1. V trimming: 4 bases; J trimming: 4 bases; junction bases outside the gene matches: 8. Germline CDR1 is ENHRY and CDR2 is SYGVKD. The CDR3 has 15 amino acids.

This chain joins TRBV21-1 and TRBJ2-1. TRBV21-1 is an annotated pseudogene. The CDR3 covers 14 residues. The CDR3 sequence: CASSERAWNNEQFF. CDR3 nucleotide sequence: TGTGCCAGCAGCGAAAGGGCGTGGAACAATGAGCAGTTCTTC.

V is TRBV28 and J is TRBJ1-5, with D possibly matching TRBD1 (6 bases). The ends were cut back, 3 bases at V and 7 bases at J, with 13 bases in the middle. Germline CDR1 reads MDHEN; CDR2 reads SYDVKM. The CDR3 spans 14 residues. As DNA, the CDR3 is TGTGCCAGCAGTTTCCAGGCAGGGGCCCAGCCCCAGCATTTT. Its translation: CASSFQAGAQPQHF.

The chain combines TRBV18 with TRBJ2-5; D is perhaps TRBD2 (5 bases). This CDR3 contains 13 residues. The germline V gene encodes CDR1 KGHSH and CDR2 LQKENI. V shed 5 bases and J shed 4 bases, with 11 bases lying between them. The CDR3 reads CASSKGGSETQYF. CDR3 DNA sequence: TGTGCCAGCTCAAAAGGAGGCTCAGAGACCCAGTACTTC.

The V call is TRBV6-5, the J call TRBJ1-2, with D maybe TRBD1 (6 bases). CDR3 size: 15 residues. From germline, CDR1 is MNHEY and CDR2 SVGAGI. V was clipped by 5 bases and J by 5 bases, with 18 bases between them. The CDR3: CASSANGGAGYGYTF. The CDR3 bases are TGTGCCAGCAGTGCTAATGGGGGCGCGGGGTATGGCTACACCTTC.

This chain connects TRBV6-6 to TRBJ2-4; TRBD2 is a possible D gene (6 bases). Germline V gives CDR1 MNHNY, CDR2 SVGAGI (reference sequence). Trimming removed 6 bases from V and 8 bases from J, with 14 bases in between. This CDR3 region has 13 residues. The CDR3 region is CASSPPGVDIQYF. The CDR3, as DNA: TGTGCCAGCAGCCCCCCGGGGGTGGACATTCAGTACTTC.

This chain links TRBV11-2 with TRBJ2-5; TRBD2 agrees at 14 bases. With 5 bases clipped from V and 5 bases from J, the junction kept 13 bases outside the gene matches. The CDR3 has 18 amino acids. Per germline, CDR1 SGHAT and CDR2 FQNNGV. CDR3 sequence reads: CASSAGLAGAFLGETQYF. In nucleotides, the CDR3 is TGTGCCAGCAGCGCGGGACTAGCGGGGGCGTTTTTGGGGGAGACCCAGTACTTC.

This clone was detected a few times. This CDR3 is also generated by other DNA sequences in the sample. This chain joins TRBV30 and TRBJ1-6; 10 bases match TRBD1. After removal of 3 bases from V and 7 bases from J, the junction contained 3 bases not matched to a gene. This CDR3 contains 14 residues. Per the germline V gene, CDR1 is GTSNPN and CDR2 is SVGIG (reference sequence). CDR3 amino acids: CAWRGTGVNSPLHF. The CDR3 coding sequence is TGTGCCTGGAGGGGGACAGGGGTAAATTCACCCCTCCACTTT.

The chain combines TRBV4-3 with TRBJ2-7; D call uncertain. The germline V gene encodes CDR1 LGHNA and CDR2 YSLEER. Between the trimmed V and J ends, which lost 1 base and 1 base, there was a span of 8 bases. The CDR3 runs 14 residues. CDR3 nucleotides: TGCGCCAGCAGCCAAGTATTCTTTTCCTACGAGCAGTACTTC. This gives the protein CASSQVFFSYEQYF.

The gene calls are TRBV14 and TRBJ2-1, with TRBD2 matching over 16 bases. Germline V lookup: CDR1 SGHDN, CDR2 FVKESK. This CDR3 comprises 18 residues. Trimming at V came to 5 bases and at J to 10 bases, leaving 14 bases not matched to a gene. The CDR3 sequence: CASSSGTSGRGGFREQFF. For the CDR3, the DNA is TGTGCCAGCAGCTCCGGGACTAGCGGGAGGGGAGGGTTTAGGGAGCAGTTCTTC.

The rearrangement joins TRBV5-4 to TRBJ2-5; the D gene is possibly TRBD1 (5 bases). CDR3 length: 14 residues. From germline, CDR1 is SGHNT and CDR2 YYREEE (reference sequence). V shed 4 bases and J shed 2 bases, with 12 bases lying between them. In DNA, the CDR3 is TGTGCCAGCAGCCGAGACAGTCAACAAGAGACCCAGTACTTC. Residues: CASSRDSQQETQYF.

The rearrangement joins TRBV11-2 to TRBJ2-7; no clear D gene. The germline V gene encodes CDR1 SGHAT and CDR2 FQNNGV. The CDR3 loop spans 12 amino acids. The V end was cut by 0 bases, the J end by 5 bases, with 5 bases between. For the CDR3, the DNA is TGTGCCAGCAGCTTAGATTTCAACGAGCAGTACTTC. Translated, it gives CASSLDFNEQYF.